Listed below are T cell receptor beta chains from one sample, sequenced in a study of cytotoxic CD8 clonotypes in ibrutinib-treated CLL. Only in-frame clones appear in the TCRdb table, and some are missing; sequencing was by immunoSEQ multiplex PCR. Among about 310,000 clones, 80% were seen once, and the ten largest hold 6.5% to 8.5%. The starting material was PBMCs, obtained before ibrutinib treatment. Every receptor here comes from a human donor with chronic lymphocytic leukemia. CDR3s leave out the opening cysteine and the closing phenylalanine or tryptophan. Each record gives: J gene, V gene, CDR3 protein.

>TRBJ2-3|TRBV19
ASSRDPNRPDTQY
>TRBJ2-1|TRBV6-5
ASSYAEFSYNEQF
>TRBJ2-1|TRBV11-2
ASSRGSGGSSINEQF
>TRBJ2-7|TRBV7-9
ASSPGGLAGVYEQY
>TRBJ1-1|TRBV27
ASSFSPSGAGTEAF
>TRBJ2-3|TRBV30
AWSSGPRDTY
>TRBJ2-7|TRBV7-6
ASSRAESYEQY
>TRBJ2-1|TRBV6-5
ASRSGTGYNEQF
>TRBJ2-7|TRBV6-5
ASSWGTSGRAYEQY
>TRBJ1-2|TRBV7-6
AAGPDGYT
>TRBJ2-3|TRBV15
ATSRERGFPTDTQY
>TRBJ2-7|TRBV7-6
ASSLTPATYEQY
>TRBJ2-3|TRBV2
ASSGLAAGTDTQY
>TRBJ1-4|TRBV7-9
ASSRRQGDLEKLF
>TRBJ2-7|TRBV28
ASSSIKGGPAYEQY
>TRBJ1-1|TRBV6-5
ASTRQADTEAF
>TRBJ2-7|TRBV7-2
ASSLGYGYEQY
>TRBJ2-3|TRBV15
ATSSRHTDTQY
>TRBJ2-2|TRBV7-8
ASSSRASGGSGELF
>TRBJ1-1|TRBV29-1
SVRGYEAF
>TRBJ1-2|TRBV7-2
ASSLEGGFGYT
>TRBJ2-7|TRBV25-1
ASSGNVDYEQY
>TRBJ2-5|TRBV14
ASSQGARTQY
>TRBJ2-7|TRBV10-3
AIRGDRGRHEQY
>TRBJ2-5|TRBV5-1
ASSAWTIQETQY
>TRBJ2-1|TRBV7-2
ASSLGTSGKSSYNEQF
>TRBJ2-5|TRBV15
ATSRDRSEETQY
>TRBJ2-5|TRBV7-8
ASSLGLTGTQQETQY
>TRBJ1-1|TRBV7-9
ASSSYRGEGARQAEAF
>TRBJ1-3|TRBV2
ASSEIRGSGNTIY
>TRBJ1-2|TRBV5-6
ASSLEISWAGHTNYGYT
>TRBJ1-1|TRBV7-7
ASALGGTEAF
>TRBJ1-2|TRBV2
ASRALRDGFGYT
>TRBJ2-1|TRBV6-5
ASSYQGSHNEQF
>TRBJ2-6|TRBV15
ATRHGSSGANVLT
>TRBJ1-1|TRBV5-6
ASSYGPTENTEAF
>TRBJ2-5|TRBV9
ASSVSGVNEETQY
>TRBJ1-2|TRBV2
ASLDGRNYGYT
>TRBJ1-5|TRBV6-1
ATIGTTISNQPQH
>TRBJ1-2|TRBV19
ASSIIANYGYT
>TRBJ1-1|TRBV6-1
ASSVGLNTEAF
>TRBJ2-7|TRBV20-1
YNRYEQY
>TRBJ1-3|TRBV6-5
ASSVGTGYTIY
>TRBJ2-1|TRBV29-1
SVGLAGGFF
>TRBJ2-3|TRBV6-4
ASSVSGSGYSTDTQY
>TRBJ2-5|TRBV6-5
ASSQDLADRETQY
>TRBJ2-5|TRBV30
AWDLAGGQETQY
>TRBJ2-2|TRBV2
ASKAWQGGRIGELF
>TRBJ2-2|TRBV10-3
AISSGGNTGELF
>TRBJ2-5|TRBV19
ASSIDRGRKETQY
>TRBJ2-1|TRBV7-9
ASSPPLGPIEQF
>TRBJ2-1|TRBV7-8
ASTLLENNEQF
>TRBJ2-7|TRBV5-6
ASSLDVESEQY
>TRBJ2-7|TRBV30
AWRGGQTYEQY
>TRBJ1-2|TRBV29-1
SVESRNGYT
>TRBJ2-2|TRBV7-8
ASSNTGIYGYTGELF
>TRBJ1-2|TRBV2
ASPGGSNYGYT
>TRBJ2-1|TRBV4-1
ASSQEGGLAAYNEQF
>TRBJ2-7|TRBV29-1
SVEIAYEQY
>TRBJ2-7|TRBV6-5
ASSYSMQEYEQY